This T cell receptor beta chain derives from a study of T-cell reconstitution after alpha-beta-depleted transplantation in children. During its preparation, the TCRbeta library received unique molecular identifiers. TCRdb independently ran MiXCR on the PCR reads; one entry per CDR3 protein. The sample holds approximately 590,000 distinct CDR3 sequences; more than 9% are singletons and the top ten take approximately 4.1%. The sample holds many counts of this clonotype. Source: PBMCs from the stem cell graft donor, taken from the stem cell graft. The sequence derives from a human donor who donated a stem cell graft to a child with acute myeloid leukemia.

The CDR3 protein is CASSYSSSGHNQPQHF. CDR3 DNA sequence: TGTGCCAGCAGTTACTCGTCCAGCGGTCACAATCAGCCCCAGCATTTT. This chain links TRBV6-5 with TRBJ1-5; no definite D call. Trimming pared 0 bases from V and 3 bases from J, leaving 12 bases between. Germline V lookup: CDR1 MNHEY, CDR2 SVGAGI. The CDR3 runs 16 residues.